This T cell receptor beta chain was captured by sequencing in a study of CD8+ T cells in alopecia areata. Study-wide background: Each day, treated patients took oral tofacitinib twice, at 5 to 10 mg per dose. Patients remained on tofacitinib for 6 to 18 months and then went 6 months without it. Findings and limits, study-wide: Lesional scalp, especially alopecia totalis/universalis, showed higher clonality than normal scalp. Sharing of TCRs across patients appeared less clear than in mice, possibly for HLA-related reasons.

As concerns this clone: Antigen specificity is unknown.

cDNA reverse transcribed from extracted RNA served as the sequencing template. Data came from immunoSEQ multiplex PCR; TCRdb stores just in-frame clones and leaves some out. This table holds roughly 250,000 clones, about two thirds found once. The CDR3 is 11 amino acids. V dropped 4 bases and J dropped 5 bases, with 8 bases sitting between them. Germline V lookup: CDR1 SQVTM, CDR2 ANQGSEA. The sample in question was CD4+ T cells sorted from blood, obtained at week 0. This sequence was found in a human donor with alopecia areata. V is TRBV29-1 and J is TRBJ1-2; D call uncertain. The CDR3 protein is CSVVLGYGYTF. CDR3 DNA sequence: TGCAGCGTTGTACTCGGGTATGGCTACACCTTC.